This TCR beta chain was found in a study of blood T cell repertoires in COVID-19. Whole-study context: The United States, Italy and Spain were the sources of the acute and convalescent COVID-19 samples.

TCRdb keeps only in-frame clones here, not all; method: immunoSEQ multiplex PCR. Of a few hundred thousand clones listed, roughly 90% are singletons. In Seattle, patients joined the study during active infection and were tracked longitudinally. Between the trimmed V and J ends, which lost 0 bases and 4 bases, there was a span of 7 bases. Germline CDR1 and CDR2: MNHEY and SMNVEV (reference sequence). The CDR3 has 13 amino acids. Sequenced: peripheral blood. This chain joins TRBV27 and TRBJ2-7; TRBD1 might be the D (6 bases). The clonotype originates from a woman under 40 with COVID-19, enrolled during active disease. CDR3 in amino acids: CASSLSQGYEQYF. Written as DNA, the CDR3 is TGTGCCAGCAGTTTATCCCAGGGGTACGAGCAGTACTTC.